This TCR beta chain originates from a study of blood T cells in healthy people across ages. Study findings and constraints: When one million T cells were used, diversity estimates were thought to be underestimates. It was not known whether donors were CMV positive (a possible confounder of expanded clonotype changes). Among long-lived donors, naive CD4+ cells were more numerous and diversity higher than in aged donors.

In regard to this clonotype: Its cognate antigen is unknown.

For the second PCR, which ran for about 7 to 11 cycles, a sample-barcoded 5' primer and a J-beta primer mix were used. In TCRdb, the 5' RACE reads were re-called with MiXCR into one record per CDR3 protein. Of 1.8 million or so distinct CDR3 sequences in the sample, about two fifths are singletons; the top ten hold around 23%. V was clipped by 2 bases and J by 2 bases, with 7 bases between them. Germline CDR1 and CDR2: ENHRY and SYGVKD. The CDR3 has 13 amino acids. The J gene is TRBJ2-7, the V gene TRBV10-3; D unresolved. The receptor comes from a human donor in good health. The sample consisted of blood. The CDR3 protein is CAISEGHTYEQYF. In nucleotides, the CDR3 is TGTGCCATCAGTGAGGGGCATACCTACGAGCAGTACTTC.